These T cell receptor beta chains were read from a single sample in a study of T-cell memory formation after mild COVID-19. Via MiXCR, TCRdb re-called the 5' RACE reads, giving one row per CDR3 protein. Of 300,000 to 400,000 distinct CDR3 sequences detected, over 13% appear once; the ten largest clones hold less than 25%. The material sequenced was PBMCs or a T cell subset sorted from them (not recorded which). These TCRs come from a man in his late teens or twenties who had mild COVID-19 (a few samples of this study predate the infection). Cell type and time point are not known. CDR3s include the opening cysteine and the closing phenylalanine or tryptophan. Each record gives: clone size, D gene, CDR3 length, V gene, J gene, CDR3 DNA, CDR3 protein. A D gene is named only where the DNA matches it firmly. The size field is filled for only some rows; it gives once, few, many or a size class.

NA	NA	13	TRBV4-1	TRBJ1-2	TGCGCCAGCAAAGGCACGGGGCCCTATGGCTACACCTTC	CASKGTGPYGYTF
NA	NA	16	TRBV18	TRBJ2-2	TGTGCCAGCTCACCGCAGGACATGCTGAACACCGGGGAGCTGTTTTTT	CASSPQDMLNTGELFF
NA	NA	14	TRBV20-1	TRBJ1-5	TGCAGTGCTAGAGAGGATCTAAGCAATCAGCCCCAGCATTTT	CSAREDLSNQPQHF
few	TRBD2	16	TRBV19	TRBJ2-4	TGTGCCAGTAGTACCCAGGGAGGGTTGGACAAAAACATTCAGTACTTC	CASSTQGGLDKNIQYF
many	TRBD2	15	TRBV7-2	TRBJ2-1	TGTGCCAGCAGCCTTAGCGGGGGCTTTTACAATGAGCAGTTCTTC	CASSLSGGFYNEQFF
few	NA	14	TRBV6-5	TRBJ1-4	TGTGCCAGCGGGTTCCGGGACGGGAGAGAAAAACTGTTTTTT	CASGFRDGREKLFF
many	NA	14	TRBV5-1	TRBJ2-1	TGCGCCAGCAGCTTGTCTGCCGGCGACGATGAGCAGTTCTTC	CASSLSAGDDEQFF
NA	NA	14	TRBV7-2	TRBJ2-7	TGTGCCAGCAACCGCTCTAGCGCCTCCTACGAGCAGTACTTC	CASNRSSASYEQYF
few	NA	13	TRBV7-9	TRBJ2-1	TGTGCCAGCAGCTTAGTCAGGGCCGATGAGCAGTTCTTC	CASSLVRADEQFF
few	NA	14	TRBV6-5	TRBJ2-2	TGTGCCAGCAGAAGGAGCGCGAACACCGGGGAGCTGTTTTTT	CASRRSANTGELFF
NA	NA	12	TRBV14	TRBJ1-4	TGTGCCAGCAGCCAGAATACCGGGAGACTGTTTTTT	CASSQNTGRLFF
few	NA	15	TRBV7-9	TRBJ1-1	TGTGCCAGCAGCCCTGTACAGGCTATGAACACTGAAGCTTTCTTT	CASSPVQAMNTEAFF
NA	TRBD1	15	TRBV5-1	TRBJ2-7	TGCGCCAGCAGCTTGAGTTGGGACAGGGGCTACGAGCAGTACTTC	CASSLSWDRGYEQYF
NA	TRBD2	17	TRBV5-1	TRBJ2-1	TGCGCCAGCAGCCTCAGCGAGCGGGGGCTCTCCTACAATGAGCAGTTCTTC	CASSLSERGLSYNEQFF
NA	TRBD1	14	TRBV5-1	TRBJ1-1	TGCGCCAGCAGCACAGGGGGCGCGGGCACTGAAGCTTTCTTT	CASSTGGAGTEAFF
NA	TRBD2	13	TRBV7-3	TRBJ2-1	TGTGCCAGCAGCCGGGGGGGACGGGATGAGCAGTTCTTC	CASSRGGRDEQFF
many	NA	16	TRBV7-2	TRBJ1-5	TGTGCCAGCAGCTTAGGTTCCAGGGGCGGTGGTCAGCCCCAGCATTTT	CASSLGSRGGGQPQHF
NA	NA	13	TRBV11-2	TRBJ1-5	TGTGCCAGCAGCTTGGGAGAGAGGCAGCCCCAGCATTTT	CASSLGERQPQHF
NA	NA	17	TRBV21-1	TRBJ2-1	TGTGCCAGCAGTGTAACACCGGGACAGGGGGCTTGGGATGAGCAGTTCTTC	CASSVTPGQGAWDEQFF
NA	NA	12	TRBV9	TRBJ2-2	TGTGCCAGCAGCGTCAACACCGGGGAGCTGTTTTTT	CASSVNTGELFF
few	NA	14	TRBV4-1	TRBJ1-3	TGCGCCAGCAGCCAAGATCAGGCTGGAAACACCATATATTTT	CASSQDQAGNTIYF
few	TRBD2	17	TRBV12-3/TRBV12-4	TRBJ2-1	TGTGCCAGCAGTCCTAGCGGGGTAGCCTCATCCTACAATGAGCAGTTCTTC	CASSPSGVASSYNEQFF
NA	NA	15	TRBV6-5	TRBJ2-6	TGTGCCAGCAGTTACTGGTTGTCTGGGGCCAACGTCCTGACTTTC	CASSYWLSGANVLTF
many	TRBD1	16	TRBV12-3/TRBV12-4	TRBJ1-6	TGTGCCAGCAGTTTATCTTCCGGACAGGGCGGTTCACCCCTCCACTTT	CASSLSSGQGGSPLHF
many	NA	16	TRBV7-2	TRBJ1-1	TGTGCCAGCAGCCCGTACGACACGTCTCCAGGCACTGAAGCTTTCTTT	CASSPYDTSPGTEAFF
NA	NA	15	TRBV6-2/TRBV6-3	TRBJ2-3	TGTGCCAGCATCGAGAGGGGCTTTTCGACAGATACGCAGTATTTT	CASIERGFSTDTQYF
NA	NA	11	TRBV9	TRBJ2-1	TGTGCCAGCAGCGTATCCCATGAGCAGTTCTTC	CASSVSHEQFF
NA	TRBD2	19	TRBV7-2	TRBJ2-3	TGTGCCAGCAGCTTAGGACTAGCGGGGGTGAGGATTAGCACAGATACGCAGTATTTT	CASSLGLAGVRISTDTQYF
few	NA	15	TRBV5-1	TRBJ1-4	TGCGCCAGCAGCTTCGGTCACGGTGGGAATGAAAAACTGTTTTTT	CASSFGHGGNEKLFF
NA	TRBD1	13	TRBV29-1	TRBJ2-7	TGCAGCGTTGACTGGACAGGGAGCCACGAGCAGTACTTC	CSVDWTGSHEQYF
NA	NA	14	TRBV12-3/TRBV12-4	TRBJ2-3	TGTGCCAGCAGTTTCTTGCAAAACCCAGATACGCAGTATTTT	CASSFLQNPDTQYF
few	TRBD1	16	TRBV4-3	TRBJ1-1	TGCGCCAGCAGCCAAGATTCGGCAGGGGGTAACACTGAAGCTTTCTTT	CASSQDSAGGNTEAFF
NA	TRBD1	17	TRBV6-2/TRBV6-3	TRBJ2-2	TGTGCCAGCAGTTACTCGGAGACAGGGCTTGATACCGGGGAGCTGTTTTTT	CASSYSETGLDTGELFF
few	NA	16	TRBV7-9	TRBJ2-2	TGTGCCGTCAACCTCATGGACAGACCGAACACCGGGGAGCTGTTTTTT	CAVNLMDRPNTGELFF
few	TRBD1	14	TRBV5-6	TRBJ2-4	TGTGCCAGCAGCGTGGACAGGGGTTTAAACATTCAGTACTTC	CASSVDRGLNIQYF
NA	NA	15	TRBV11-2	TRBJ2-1	TGTGCCAGCAGCTTAGTGGCTATTTCCTACAATGAGCAGTTCTTC	CASSLVAISYNEQFF
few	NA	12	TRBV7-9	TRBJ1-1	TGTGCCAGCAGGGAGAGGAACACTGAAGCTTTCTTT	CASRERNTEAFF
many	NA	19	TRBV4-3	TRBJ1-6	TGCGCCAGCAGCCAAGATACTCCAACACCAGGATCCTATAATTCACCCCTCCACTTT	CASSQDTPTPGSYNSPLHF
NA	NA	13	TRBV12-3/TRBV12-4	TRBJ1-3	TGTGCCAGCAGCTTGGGGTCTGAAAACACCATATATTTT	CASSLGSENTIYF
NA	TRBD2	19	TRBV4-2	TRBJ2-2	TGTGCCAGCAGCCAAGAACTTCTGCAGGCAGCGGGGGGGCCCGGGGAGCTGTTTTTT	CASSQELLQAAGGPGELFF
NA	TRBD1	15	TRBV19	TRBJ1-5	TGTGCCAGTAGCCCTAGACAGGGGGAGATACAGCCCCAGCATTTT	CASSPRQGEIQPQHF
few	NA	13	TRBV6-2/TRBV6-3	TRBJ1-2	TGTGCCAGCAGTTCGGACGGATACTATGGCTACACCTTC	CASSSDGYYGYTF
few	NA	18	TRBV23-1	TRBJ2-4	TGCGCCAGCAGTCAATCCGGGGCTCGGATCCTAGCCAAAAACATTCAGTACTTC	CASSQSGARILAKNIQYF
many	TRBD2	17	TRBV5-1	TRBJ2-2	TGCGCCAGCAGTAAGCGAGCGGGGGTACCGAACACCGGGGAGCTGTTTTTT	CASSKRAGVPNTGELFF
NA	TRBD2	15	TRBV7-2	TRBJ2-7	TGTGCCAGCAGGGTGACGGGGGGACTCTCCAGGGAGCAGTACTTC	CASRVTGGLSREQYF
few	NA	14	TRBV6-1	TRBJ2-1	TGTGCCAGCAGTGCAATTCCGACCGGGGATGAGCAGTTCTTC	CASSAIPTGDEQFF
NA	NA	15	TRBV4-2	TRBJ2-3	TGTGCCAGCAGCCAAGGAAACGGATACACAGATACGCAGTATTTT	CASSQGNGYTDTQYF
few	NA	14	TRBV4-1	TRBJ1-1	TGCGCCAGCAGCCAAGAAATAGGGAACACTGAAGCTTTCTTT	CASSQEIGNTEAFF
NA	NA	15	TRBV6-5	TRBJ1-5	TGTGCCAGCAGTGGAATGGGGGGCGCGAATCAGCCCCAGCATTTT	CASSGMGGANQPQHF
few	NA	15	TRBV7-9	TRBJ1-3	TGTGCCAGCAGCTTCCGACAGGCCTTTTCGGACACCATATATTTT	CASSFRQAFSDTIYF
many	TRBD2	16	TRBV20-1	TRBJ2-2	TGCAGTGCTAGACCCCTAGCGGACCCCAACACCGGGGAGCTGTTTTTT	CSARPLADPNTGELFF
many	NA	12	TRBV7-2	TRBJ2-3	TGTGCCAGCAGCTCCCTAGCAGATACGCAGTATTTT	CASSSLADTQYF
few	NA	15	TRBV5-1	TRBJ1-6	TGCGCCAGCAGCTTGGGAGGGAAAGATAATTCACCCCTCCACTTT	CASSLGGKDNSPLHF
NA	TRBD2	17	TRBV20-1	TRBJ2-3	TGCAGTGCCCGCACCGGGACTAGCGGGGGGCGGCCAGATACGCAGTATTTT	CSARTGTSGGRPDTQYF
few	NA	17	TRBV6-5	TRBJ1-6	TGTGCCAGCAGCCTGGGACCTTTAAGCTCCTATAATTCACCCCTCCACTTT	CASSLGPLSSYNSPLHF
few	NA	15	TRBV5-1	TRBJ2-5	TGCGCCAGCAGCTTGGTCCCGGATGTACAAGAGACCCAGTACTTC	CASSLVPDVQETQYF
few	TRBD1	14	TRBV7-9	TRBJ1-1	TGTGCCAGCAGCTTAGTGGGACAGCGCACTGAAGCTTTCTTT	CASSLVGQRTEAFF
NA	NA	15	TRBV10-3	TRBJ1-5	TGTGCCATCAGTGAGTCGGGGGGACACAATCAGCCCCAGCATTTT	CAISESGGHNQPQHF
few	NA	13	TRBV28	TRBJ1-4	TGTGCCAGCAGCCTCTCCAAGGTGGGAAAACTGTTTTTT	CASSLSKVGKLFF